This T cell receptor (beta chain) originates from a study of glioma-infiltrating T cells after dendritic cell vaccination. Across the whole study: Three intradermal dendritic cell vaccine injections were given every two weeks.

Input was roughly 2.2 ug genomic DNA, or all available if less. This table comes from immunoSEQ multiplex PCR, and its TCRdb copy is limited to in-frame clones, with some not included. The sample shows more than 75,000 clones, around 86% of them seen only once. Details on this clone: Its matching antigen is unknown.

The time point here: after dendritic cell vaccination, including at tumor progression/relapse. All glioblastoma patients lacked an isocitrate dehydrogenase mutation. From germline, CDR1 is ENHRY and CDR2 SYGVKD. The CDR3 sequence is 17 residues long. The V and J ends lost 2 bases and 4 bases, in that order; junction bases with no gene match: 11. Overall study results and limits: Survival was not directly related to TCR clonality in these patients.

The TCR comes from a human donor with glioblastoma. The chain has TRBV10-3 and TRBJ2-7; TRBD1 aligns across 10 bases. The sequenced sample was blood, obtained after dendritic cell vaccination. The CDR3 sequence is CAISETPGQGRPYEQYF. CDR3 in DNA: TGTGCCATCAGTGAGACACCGGGACAGGGGAGACCTTACGAGCAGTACTTC.